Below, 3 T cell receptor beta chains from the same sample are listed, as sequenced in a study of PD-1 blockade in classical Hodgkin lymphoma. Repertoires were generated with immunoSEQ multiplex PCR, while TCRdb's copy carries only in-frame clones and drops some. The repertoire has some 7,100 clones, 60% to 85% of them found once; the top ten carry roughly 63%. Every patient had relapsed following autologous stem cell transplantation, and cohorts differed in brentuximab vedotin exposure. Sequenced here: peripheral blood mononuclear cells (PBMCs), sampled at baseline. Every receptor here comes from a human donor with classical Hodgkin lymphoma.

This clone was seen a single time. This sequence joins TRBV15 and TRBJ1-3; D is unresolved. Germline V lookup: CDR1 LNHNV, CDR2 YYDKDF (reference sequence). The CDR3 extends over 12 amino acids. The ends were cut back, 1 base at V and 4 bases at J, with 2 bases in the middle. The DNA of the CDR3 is TGTGCCACCAGCAGAGCAGGAAACACCATATATTTT. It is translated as CATSRAGNTIYF. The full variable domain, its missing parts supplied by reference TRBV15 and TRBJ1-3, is DAMVIQNPRYQVTQFGKPVTLSCSQTLNHNVMYWYQQKSSQAPKLLFHYYDKDFNNEADTPDNFQSRRPNTSFCFLDIRSPGLGDTAMYLCATSRAGNTIYFGEGSWLTVV.

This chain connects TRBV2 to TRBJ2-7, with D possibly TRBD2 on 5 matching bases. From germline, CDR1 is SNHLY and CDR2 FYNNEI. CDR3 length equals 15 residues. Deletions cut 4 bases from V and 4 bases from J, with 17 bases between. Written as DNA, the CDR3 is TGTGCCAGCAGTGGCACTAACGGGGTTGCTTACGAGCAGTACTTC. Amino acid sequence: CASSGTNGVAYEQYF.

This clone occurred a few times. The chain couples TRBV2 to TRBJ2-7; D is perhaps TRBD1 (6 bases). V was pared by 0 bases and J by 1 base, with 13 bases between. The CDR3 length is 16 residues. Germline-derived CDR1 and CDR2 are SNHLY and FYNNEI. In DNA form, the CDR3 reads TGTGCCAGCAGTGAAGCAACAGGGTCTCTATCCTACGAGCAGTACTTC. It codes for CASSEATGSLSYEQYF.